This T cell receptor beta chain was sequenced for a study of blood T cell repertoires in COVID-19. This table comes from immunoSEQ multiplex PCR, and its TCRdb copy is limited to in-frame clones, with some not included. The repertoire includes over 200,000 clones, roughly nine tenths of them detected once, and 2.5% to 3.5% sits in the top ten. V was clipped by 1 base and J by 2 bases; unmatched bases: 11. This CDR3 has 17 amino acids. The germline CDR1 and CDR2 sequences are SGHDT and YYEEEE. The chain couples TRBV5-6 to TRBJ1-2, with 7 bases aligning to TRBD1. This clonotype was sampled from a woman aged 45 to 65 in a cohort exposed to, infected with or recovered from COVID-19 (not recorded which). The specimen was PBMCs or T cells enriched from blood (not recorded which). This CDR3 reads CASSLMDRFRLNYGYTF. The CDR3 DNA follows: TGTGCCAGCAGCTTGATGGACAGGTTTAGGCTAAACTATGGCTACACCTTC.